The TCR beta chain under discussion was sequenced for a study of shared clonotypes between healthy human individuals. Study results and limitations: In general, naive subsets displayed greater estimated richness than memory subsets did. In contrast to clonotypes shared by all four donors, non-shared clonotypes had lower generation probabilities.

This clone was detected once. Antigen: not known. Every donor was a Caucasian adult from Nashville, Tennessee. CD45RA-negative memory and CD45RA+ naive subsets were split from the CD4+ cells. The method was immunoSEQ multiplex PCR; TCRdb's version includes in-frame clones alone and lacks a portion of them. The sample includes about 1 million clones, about 75% of them seen just once. The receptor comes from a man between 18 and 29 years old in good health. What was sequenced was memory CD4+ T cells sorted from blood. Subset in this sample: CD45RA-negative fraction.

CDR3 in amino acids: CASSLAGLAGGTNTGELFF. CDR3 nucleotides: TGCGCCAGCAGCTTGGCGGGACTAGCGGGAGGGACGAACACCGGGGAGCTGTTTTTT. The chain couples TRBV5-1 to TRBJ2-2; the match to TRBD2 covers 16 bases. Trimming took 0 bases from V and 0 from J; bases not matched to a gene: 2. There are 19 residues in the CDR3. Germline V gives CDR1 SGHRS, CDR2 YFSETQ.